This T cell receptor (beta chain) was captured by sequencing in a study of blood T cell repertoires in COVID-19. Study in general: The origin of the acute and convalescent COVID-19 samples was the United States, Italy and Spain.

As processed by the authors: Amplification of reference gene primers was used by the study to estimate nucleated cell counts. Repertoires were generated with immunoSEQ multiplex PCR, while TCRdb's copy carries only in-frame clones and drops some. D and trimming were read from the DNA, whereas the V and J calls and clone size are those reported in that table. The top ten clones hold 1.4% of a sample with hundreds of thousands of clones, just over 85% of them seen once. The CDR3 runs 16 residues. Germline V gene data show CDR1 as SQVTM and CDR2 as ANQGSEA. V lost 4 bases to trimming and J lost 1 base, with 19 bases between them.

The clonotype was recovered from a woman younger than 45 with active or convalescent COVID-19. The chain is built from TRBV29-1 and TRBJ1-2; D remains ambiguous. Material: peripheral blood. In DNA form, the CDR3 reads TGCAGCGTTGTATCCGGTGGCGGGCGGAATAACTATGGCTACACCTTC. This codes for CSVVSGGGRNNYGYTF.